Detailed here is one TCR beta chain. Its target antigen remains unknown. Per-base qualities were not stored, and no clone one base away is much larger. The entry originates in a study of cytomegalovirus exposure and HLA in healthy donors (dated by TCRdb to 2015 to 2018). General notes on the study: An earlier analysis of approximately 600 of the donors reported 250 to 350 Gb of sequence data and about 100 million unique TCR beta sequences from 150 million to 200 million T cells. High-throughput TCR immunosequencing, statistical association of individual TCRs with disease status, and machine learning were combined to predict cytomegalovirus infection status. Rather than using new phenotypic data, the later analysis identified candidate immune exposures from TCR beta sequences and from how often those sequences occurred across donors. Typing coverage varied by locus: roughly 620-640 donors for A, B, C, DRB1 and DQB1; more than 500 for DQA1; around 570 for DPA1; roughly 470 for DPB1. Genome-wide SNP genotypes for about 60% of the roughly 670 donors were used in a later genetic analysis, which treated that subset as a discovery cohort. Roughly five DR-DQ haplotypes were treated as single units for association and clustering because of strong linkage in the cohort. Both class I and class II loci were covered by HLA typing, at four-digit resolution. In an earlier analysis of 500 to 650 of the donors, high-throughput TCR beta sequencing was used to judge whether each TCR beta V gene segment behaved as functional or pseudogenic. Besides the first cohort of roughly 640 subjects, a separate validation cohort made up of roughly 120 different subjects was used. Every repertoire in the discovery cohort had been generated on one and the same sequencing platform. Approximately 300 gigabases of sequencing data and 80 million or so unique TCR sequences were included in an early release covering about 700 HLA-typed donors. Using immunosequencing, the study profiled T cell repertoires from approximately 700 subjects and related those repertoires to cytomegalovirus serostatus. To study patterns of TCR occurrence, a later analysis re-analyzed previously published TCR beta repertoires from several hundred donors and added high-resolution HLA genotyping. On average, roughly 240,000 unique TCR beta nucleotide sequences were sequenced per donor among 398 genotyped donors of the cohort, with roughly 18% of those sequences being non-productive. The aim of the study was to test whether cataloging public T cell receptors could identify signatures of past pathogen exposure. Donor age, sex, ethnicity and CMV serostatus were collected together with the repertoire data. Among the roughly 390 genotyped donors, approximately 82% belonged to the genetic ancestry cluster associated with self-reported Caucasian donors. General findings and caveats noted by the study authors: Only TCR beta chains were sequenced in this cohort, and the absence of alpha or paired-chain data limited detectable features. Strong co-occurrence of HLA alleles, especially DR and DQ, made assigning TCR associations to individual alleles difficult. A further reported finding was that TCR beta sequences accurately predicted the HLA-A and HLA-B alleles for most subjects in the first cohort. Sequencing depth was assumed to be roughly uniform across donors in the presence/absence analyses, though that assumption may not hold. An association between a missense DCLRE1C variant and V-gene and J-gene trimming of TCR beta chains was found in a later genetic analysis and replicated in an independent cohort. A later analysis reported that several top co-occurrence clusters appeared linked to parvovirus B19, influenza, CMV and Epstein-Barr virus. At a false discovery rate of 0.05, a later analysis linked 16,000 or so TCR beta sequences to specific HLA alleles. Because counts were too low, some 17 rarely observed V segments, including chromosome 9 orphons, were excluded from the earlier analysis of 500 to 700 of the donors. According to a later analysis, most CMV-associated TCR beta chains appeared to be HLA-restricted, and the HLA associations seemed to be driven largely by CMV exposure. A later genetic analysis reported fewer N-insertions in productive TCRs among donors in an Asian-associated ancestry cluster than the roughly 700-donor mean. The 87-base-pair reads could not distinguish some IMGT-functional V segments, including TRBV6-2 and TRBV6-3, so those segments were excluded. According to a later analysis, TCR association rates differed among HLA loci, with DRB1 alleles showing the most associated TCRs and HLA-C alleles showing the fewest. Linkage disequilibrium might explain the correlated functional status among segregating V segments, but an unknown experimental factor could not be ruled out. A total of 150 or so TCR beta chains were listed by the study as associated with cytomegalovirus. In vitro tests confirmed that a few of the cytomegalovirus-associated TCR beta chains recognize cytomegalovirus antigens. Compared with equally common non-associated chains, HLA-associated TCR beta chains in a later analysis were more clonally expanded and had lower generation probabilities. A cluster of highly shared sequence variants was judged likely to represent a technical artifact of the sequencing pipeline. For the cohort, immune exposure information was limited to CMV serostatus. Because HLA typing was unavailable for some donors at each locus, only the typed subset was used in association tests. The classifier was reported to diagnose cytomegalovirus status with high specificity and sensitivity in both the original and validation cohorts. The authors suggested that the approach could potentially be generalized to other disease states and immunological phenotypes. In an earlier analysis of roughly 560 of the donors, most TCR beta V segments were observed in productive rearrangements about 87% or about 30% of the time, broadly matching IMGT annotations. Across donors, most TCR sequences were observed very rarely, whereas some public TCRs were present in many individuals.

The cohort was made up of about 670 healthy bone marrow donors. Cohort members were all nominally healthy when sampled, although unrecorded immune exposures were likely present. The donor was CMV seronegative and was included in the group of around 320 seronegative cohort members. A peripheral blood sample was provided by each donor, and peripheral blood mononuclear cells were used for TCR beta sequencing. The Qiagen DNeasy Blood Extraction Kit was used to extract genomic DNA from the blood cell samples. Measured from the cysteine to the phenylalanine, the CDR3 is 14 residues long. The only DNA kept is the CDR3, 42 bases in frame from the first base. V loses 0 bases of germline sequence and J loses 0 bases, and the interval between the two ends is 7 bases. CDR1 is given as SGHRS and CDR2 as YFSETQ, both from the germline V gene. Receptors were amplified or captured by the immunoSEQ multiplex PCR assay. A mixture of 60 forward primers for TCR Vbeta segments and 13 reverse primers for TCR Jbeta segments was used in the multiplex PCR. A multiplex PCR assay on genomic DNA amplified the CDR3 region of rearranged TCR beta genes. The Illumina HiSeq System was used to sequence the amplified TCR beta libraries as 87-base-pair reads. The authors' analysis ran thus. In a later analysis, 70 million to 95 million unique TCR beta chains were counted across the approximately 640 repertoires, and roughly 11 million of these chains were shared by at least two donors. Raw reads were error-corrected and collapsed into unique sequences with a nearest-neighbor algorithm that merged closely related sequences to remove PCR and sequencing errors. CDR3 sequences were aligned to IMGT reference sequences to assign V, D and J gene segments. For a sequence to be retained, a match of at least six nucleotides to both a V gene segment and a J gene segment was required. Rearrangements were classified as productive when the CDR3 lacked stop codons and remained in frame with V and J, and all other rearrangements were classified as non-productive. CDR3 was defined by IMGT convention, running from the second conserved V-encoded cysteine to the conserved J-encoded phenylalanine. Sequences without an unambiguous match to a single V gene segment were excluded from the earlier analysis of a few hundred of the donors. In an earlier analysis of approximately 590 of the donors, a V segment was called functional when productive rearrangements were above 56.7%, and segregating when the standard deviation between donors exceeded 5%. A statistical classification framework was built for diagnosing cytomegalovirus status from the catalog of TCR beta chain sequences. In a later analysis, V and J genes were assigned by comparing TCR nucleotide sequences against IMGT/GENE-DB human TR gene sequences. In a later analysis, CDR3 sequences and most-parsimonious VDJ recombination scenarios were assigned using the TCRdist pipeline. A later analysis defined each TCR beta chain by its CDR3 amino acid sequence plus V-gene family, and excluded reads lacking a unique V-gene family. In a later analysis, 500 to 650 highly shared, low-generation-probability nucleotide sequences were removed to address suspected cross-contamination and a sequencing artifact. For each public chain, a later analysis derived a clonal expansion index from normalized ranks of inferred template counts within each repertoire. Generation probabilities in a later analysis came from a VDJ recombination model fitted to out-of-frame rearrangements, and those results were checked against IGoR. In a later analysis, TCR-TCR, TCR-HLA and TCR-CMV co-occurrence was scored with hypergeometric tests, and a repertoire-size bias correction was applied to TCR pairs. False discovery rates were estimated in a later analysis by permuting HLA or CMV assignments 20 times. In a later analysis, co-occurring TCRs were grouped with DBSCAN, and TCRdist sequence similarity was added when clustering was performed within HLA-allele-positive subsets. For co-occurrence clustering, repertoires with fewer than 30,000 or more than 120,000 public chains were excluded, along with roughly 5 repertoires with anomalous nucleotide sharing. TCRdb carries this immuneACCESS record with in-frame sequences only. Its versions omit some clonotypes, under half of them owing to an unresolved V gene in the studies checked, with the rest unexplained. V and J calls and clone size follow that table, whereas D and trimming were derived from the DNA. The sample table contains tens of thousands of clones; only one count was recorded for 60% to 75% of them. 9.5% to 15% of the sample lies in the top ten.

Rearrangement joined TRBV5-1 to TRBJ2-7, with the D gene uncertain. The TCR comes from a man aged 65-85 years in good health and CMV-seronegative. Source material: PBMCs. The bases read TGCGCCAGCAGCTTGGAACTTAGCTCCTACGAGCAGTACTTC. The resulting protein is CASSLELSSYEQYF.